The T cell receptor (beta chain) described here comes from a study of T cells in Graves' hyperthyroidism and ophthalmopathy. For the study at large: Any treatment followed the collection of peripheral blood at initial diagnosis.

Template material for amplifying TCR beta CDR3 regions consisted of RNA transcripts. The study used the HTBI primer set for a first-round RT-PCR of the TCR CDR3. MiXCR, applied by TCRdb to the multiplex PCR reads, yields one record per CDR3 protein. The table has fewer than 450,000 distinct CDR3 sequences, 15% to 20% seen once. It was uncontrolled infection, other autoimmune disease, pregnancy or lactation that excluded patients. This clonotype was counted only a few times. The receptor was derived from a woman in her thirties with Graves' hyperthyroidism that later progressed to Graves' ophthalmopathy. Sequencing input: blood.

The CDR3 is CASSIDLGGTEAFF. CDR3 nucleotides: TGTGCCAGTAGTATAGATCTAGGGGGCACTGAAGCTTTCTTT. The rearrangement uses TRBV19 and TRBJ1-1, with D possibly matching TRBD1 (6 bases). CDR3 size: 14 residues. CDR1 is LNHDA and CDR2 is SQIVND in the germline V gene (reference sequence). V shed 0 bases and J shed 4 bases, with 9 bases lying between them.